The clone carrying this T cell receptor beta chain was found a few times. These data are taken from a study of T and B cells in COVID-19 patients. The V end lost 1 base, the J end lost 5 bases, and 5 bases lay between the germline ends. There are 12 residues in the CDR3. BIOMED2 TRB-A/B primer pools were used in multiplex TRB PCR. Via MiXCR, TCRdb re-called the multiplex PCR reads, giving one row per CDR3 protein. This table holds approximately 5,200 distinct CDR3 sequences, about 20% found once. From blood, roughly 250-500 ng of genomic DNA served as TRB template. The V call is TRBV12-3 or TRBV12-4, the J call TRBJ2-5; D remains ambiguous. Sequencing used blood. This receptor was identified in a human donor who had recovered from COVID-19. CDR3 amino acids: CASSLGWETQYF. The CDR3 DNA reads TGTGCCAGCAGTTTAGGATGGGAGACCCAGTACTTC.